The 9 T cell receptor beta chains below come from one sample, sequenced in a study of T cells in Graves' hyperthyroidism and ophthalmopathy. TCR beta CDR3 sequences were amplified from RNA transcripts. During a first-round RT-PCR of the TCR CDR3, the HTBI primer set was used. In TCRdb, the multiplex PCR reads were re-called with MiXCR into one record per CDR3 protein. The sample shows 650,000 to 700,000 distinct CDR3 sequences, roughly 17% of them seen only once. Sequences were obtained from blood. These receptors came from a man aged 45-65 years with Graves' hyperthyroidism.

This clonotype was seen a few times. The chain is built from TRBV6-1 and TRBJ1-1; D perhaps matches TRBD1 (6 bases). V was trimmed by 4 bases and J by 7 bases, leaving 13 bases between them. The CDR3 extends over 13 amino acids. CDR1 is MNHNS, CDR2 SASEGT, per germline. Here the CDR3 DNA reads TGTGCCAGCAGTGGACAATTACAGGGTGAAGCTTTCTTT. This encodes CASSGQLQGEAFF.

This rearrangement joins TRBV7-9 to TRBJ2-7; the match to TRBD1 covers 7 bases. This CDR3 region has 14 residues. The V gene end was trimmed by 3 bases and the J gene end by 7 bases; junction bases not matched to a gene: 9. Looked up from germline, CDR1 is SEHNR and CDR2 is FQNEAQ (reference sequence). The CDR3: CASSLGSTGREQYF. CDR3 in DNA: TGTGCCAGCAGCTTGGGATCGACAGGGCGGGAGCAGTACTTC.

This clonotype came up a few times. This chain links TRBV6-1 with TRBJ1-5; D uncertain. The CDR3 length is 17 residues. Looked up from germline, CDR1 is MNHNS and CDR2 is SASEGT. V lost 10 bases to trimming and J lost 2 bases, with 24 bases between them. The CDR3 sequence is CATANGVLLSRNQPQHF. CDR3 bases: TGTGCCACCGCTAATGGGGTATTACTAAGTCGCAATCAGCCCCAGCATTTT.

This clonotype was seen many times. CDR3 DNA: TGTGCCTGGATGAAACCGGGACGCGGGCACGGCTACACCTTC. Residues: CAWMKPGRGHGYTF. This chain links TRBV30 with TRBJ1-2; D might be TRBD1 (5 bases). CDR1 is GTSNPN, CDR2 SVGIG, per germline (reference sequence). Trimming removed 4 bases at V and 8 bases at J, with 20 bases between. This CDR3 has 14 amino acids.

Many counts were recorded for this clonotype. The genes are TRBV20-1 and TRBJ2-7; D remains ambiguous. Trimming left V 0 bases short and J 5 bases short, with 14 bases between. The CDR3 totals 14 residues. From germline, CDR1 is DFQATT and CDR2 SNEGSKA (reference sequence). Here the CDR3 reads CSARDPRALDEQYF. The CDR3 region has the DNA TGCAGTGCTAGAGATCCCCGGGCGTTGGACGAGCAGTACTTC.

This clonotype was seen many times. The chain links TRBV12-3 or TRBV12-4 to TRBJ2-1, with 14 bases fitting TRBD2. This CDR3 has 15 amino acids. The V gene end was trimmed by 7 bases and the J gene end by 9 bases; junction bases not matched to a gene: 8. The CDR3 region is CASTQTSGRAVEQFF. CDR3 sequence (DNA): TGTGCCAGCACCCAGACTAGCGGGAGGGCCGTTGAGCAGTTCTTC.

The chain carries TRBV20-1 and TRBJ2-1; 12 bases agree with TRBD2. V dropped 5 bases and J dropped 8; count of bases not matched to a gene: 13. The CDR3 covers 16 residues. The V gene's germline CDR1 is DFQATT and CDR2 SNEGSKA (reference sequence). CDR3 in amino acids: CSAARLAGALGDEQFF. Written as DNA, the CDR3 is TGCAGTGCTGCAAGACTAGCGGGGGCGCTGGGAGATGAGCAGTTCTTC.

The genes are TRBV2 and TRBJ2-5; 8 positions agree with TRBD2. With 1 base clipped from V and 5 bases from J, the junction kept 6 bases outside the gene matches. This CDR3 has 15 amino acids. CDR1 and CDR2 from the germline V gene are SNHLY and FYNNEI. The DNA for the CDR3 is TGTGCCAGCAGTGAAGGGCGCGGGAGGTCGGAGACCCAGTACTTC. Translated, it gives CASSEGRGRSETQYF.

This clonotype was detected a few times. This rearrangement joins TRBV30 to TRBJ1-5; D possibly corresponds to TRBD1 (6 bases). Per germline, CDR1 GTSNPN and CDR2 SVGIG (reference sequence). This CDR3 has 15 amino acids. V lost 3 bases, J lost 2 bases, and 14 bases lay in between. CDR3 sequence reads: CAWRIWNRGNQPQHF. DNA of the CDR3: TGTGCCTGGAGGATTTGGAACAGGGGCAATCAGCCCCAGCATTTT.